The clone carrying this TCR beta chain showed up just a few times. Germline V gene lookup returns CDR1 MNHNS and CDR2 SASEGT. The CDR3 consists of 15 residues. Unmatched junction bases numbered 12, after V lost 7 bases and J lost 6 bases. The data derive from a study of OX40 agonist ivuxolimab in advanced cancers. The overall study: While on treatment, patients had intravenous ivuxolimab at 0.01 to 10 mg/kg every 2 weeks.

The protocol was immunoSEQ multiplex PCR, while the TCRdb copy is restricted to in-frame clones and leaves out a portion. The sample lists around 25,000 clones; under 90% were seen once. This sample comprised CD4+ or CD8+ T cells sorted from blood, obtained in a trial of the OX40 agonist ivuxolimab. The sequence was obtained from an adult with an advanced solid tumor such as melanoma, head and neck, liver or kidney cancer. The genes are TRBV6-1 and TRBJ1-5, with 7 bases identical to TRBD1. The CDR3 DNA sequence: TGTGCCAGCAAGAGGTATACAGGGGACGGTCAGCCCCAGCATTTT. Protein product: CASKRYTGDGQPQHF.